The source of this T cell receptor beta chain is a study of blood T cell repertoires in COVID-19. Study-level information: PBMCs, B-cell-depleted T cells, or T cells provided the cDNA or gDNA that made up the material.

The germline gives CDR1 MNHEY, CDR2 SVGAGI. CDR3 length: 12 residues. The V end lost 5 bases, the J end lost 8 bases, and 9 bases lay between the germline ends. In its sample, this clone was seen once. The protocol was immunoSEQ multiplex PCR, while the TCRdb copy is restricted to in-frame clones and leaves out a portion. Here the sample spans some 210,000 clones, over 70% being singletons. V usage is TRBV6-5 and J usage is TRBJ2-2; D gene uncertain. The sample comprised peripheral blood. The source of this sequence is a man aged 45-65 years with active or convalescent COVID-19. The CDR3 bases are TGTGCCAGCAGTAACGTACTTGGGGAGCTGTTTTTT. Translated: CASSNVLGELFF.